This T cell receptor (beta chain) came from a study of identical twins. Study observations and caveats: Where beta out-of-frame sequences were concerned, excess twin sharing was weaker.

Via MiXCR, TCRdb re-called the 5' RACE reads, giving one row per CDR3 protein. The sample lists around 1.7 million distinct CDR3 sequences; about 30% were seen once. As to this clonotype: The antigen is not known.

The receptor was isolated from a newborn girl in good health. The sequenced sample consisted of cord blood.

CDR3 DNA sequence: TGTGCCACCAGCAACCCTCTCGCTAACTATGGCTACACCTTC. Amino acid sequence: CATSNPLANYGYTF. J is TRBJ1-2 and V is TRBV15; D call uncertain. Per the germline V gene, CDR1 is LNHNV and CDR2 is YYDKDF (reference sequence). V gave up 4 bases and J gave up 0 bases, with 9 bases separating them. The CDR3 is made up of 14 amino acids.